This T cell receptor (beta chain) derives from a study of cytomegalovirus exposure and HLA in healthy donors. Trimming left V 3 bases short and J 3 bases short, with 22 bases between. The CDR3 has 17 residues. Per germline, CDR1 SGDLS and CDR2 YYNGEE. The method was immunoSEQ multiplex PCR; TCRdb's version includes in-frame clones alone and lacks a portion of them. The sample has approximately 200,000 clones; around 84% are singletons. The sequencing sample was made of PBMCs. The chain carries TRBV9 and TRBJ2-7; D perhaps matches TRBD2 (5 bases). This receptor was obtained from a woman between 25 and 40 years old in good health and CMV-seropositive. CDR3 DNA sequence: TGTGCCAGCAGCGCCGCCCCCGGACTGTATCAGAACTACGAGCAGTACTTC. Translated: CASSAAPGLYQNYEQYF.